This note documents a single TCR beta chain sequence. Antigen: not known. The repertoire was sequenced with immunoSEQ multiplex PCR; TCRdb's copy has only in-frame clones and lacks some. This sample carries 15,000 to 20,000 clones, over 60% of them seen once, and the ten largest clones take less than 55%. The sample is drawn from a study of OX40 agonist ivuxolimab in advanced cancers. Study at large: It was permissible to have had prior anti-PD-1, anti-PD-L1 or anti-CTLA-4 therapy, and less than 45% had some.

Blood sampling took place at baseline, cycle 4 day 1, and cycle 7 day 1. Notes on the study in general: Among expanded peripheral T cells, antigen specificity went undetermined. Several nonresponders also turned out to have low normalized T-cell clonal expansion.

Sequencing was performed on CD4+ or CD8+ T cells sorted from blood, taken in a trial of the OX40 agonist ivuxolimab. The sequence was obtained from an adult with an advanced solid tumor such as melanoma, head and neck, liver or kidney cancer.

In DNA form, the CDR3 reads TGCGCCAGCAGCCAAGAACGGGGTGTGGAGAGCTCTGGAAACACCATATATTTT. This translates into CASSQERGVESSGNTIYF. The chain combines TRBV4-1 with TRBJ1-3; unclear D gene. This CDR3 spans 18 amino acids. V lost 0 bases and J lost 0, with 15 bases in between. Germline CDR1 MGHRA, CDR2 YSYEKL.